Detailed here is one T cell receptor beta chain. Germline CDR1 and CDR2: SQVTM and ANQGSEA. The CDR3 totals 13 residues. The V gene end was trimmed by 4 bases and the J gene end by 4 bases; junction bases not matched to a gene: 4. The data were taken from a study of OX40 agonist ivuxolimab in advanced cancers. The overall study: Patients were dosed intravenously with ivuxolimab at 0.01 to 10 mg/kg every 2 weeks. Dose-escalation subjects each had hepatocellular carcinoma, melanoma, renal cell or head and neck cancer. Three patients responded partially, comprising one with hepatocellular carcinoma and two with cutaneous melanoma.

Method: immunoSEQ multiplex PCR; TCRdb's copy keeps in-frame clones and lacks some. Of roughly 90,000 clones in the sample, approximately 91% were seen once. Blood specimens came from baseline, cycle 4 day 1, and cycle 7 day 1. J is TRBJ1-5 and V is TRBV29-1; 7 positions match TRBD1. The input for sequencing was CD4+ or CD8+ T cells sorted from blood, taken in a trial of the OX40 agonist ivuxolimab. The receptor was isolated from an adult with an advanced solid tumor such as melanoma, head and neck, liver or kidney cancer. Written as DNA, the CDR3 is TGCAGCGTTGCCGGACAGGAAAATCAGCCCCAGCATTTT. The encoded protein is CSVAGQENQPQHF.